This T cell receptor (beta chain) comes out of a study of T cell responses to AZD1222 COVID-19 vaccine. A note on this clone: Its antigen is not known.

There are 16 residues in the CDR3. Germline V CDR1 and CDR2: MNHEY, SVGEGT. Trimming removed 2 bases at V and 3 bases at J, with 17 bases between. Findings of the study overall: Targeting of unmutated variant regions was reportedly seen in nearly half of spike-specific TCRs.

Repertoires were generated with immunoSEQ multiplex PCR, while TCRdb's copy carries only in-frame clones and drops some. The sample includes approximately 82,000 clones, 90% to 95% seen only once; the top ten take about 5.2%. This TCR came from an adult in good health. Sequenced here: peripheral blood, sampled on day 0 of AZD1222 vaccination. V is TRBV6-2 or TRBV6-3 and J is TRBJ2-7; TRBD1 might be the D (6 bases). CDR3 sequence reads: CASSYEAHRARYEQYF. Written as DNA, the CDR3 is TGTGCCAGCAGTTACGAGGCGCACAGGGCCCGCTACGAGCAGTACTTC.